This TCR beta chain was recorded in a study of shared clonotypes between healthy human individuals. The study, taken as a whole, reports: The study generally estimated greater richness for naive than memory subsets.

Sequenced by immunoSEQ multiplex PCR; TCRdb stores in-frame clones only, minus some. Among around 100,000 clones listed, just over 65% were seen once. At least ten counts were recorded for this clone. Its antigen is not known. V dropped 1 base and J dropped 4; count of bases not matched to a gene: 2. This CDR3 has 14 residues. Germline V gene data show CDR1 as MGHRA and CDR2 as YSYEKL. Every donor was a Caucasian adult from Nashville, Tennessee. Sequenced input: memory CD8+ T cells sorted from blood. Subset: CD45RO+ cells pooled with CCR7-negative TemRA cells. This sequence was found in a woman aged 25 to 45 in good health. J is TRBJ2-3 and V is TRBV4-1; 7 bases line up with TRBD2. The CDR3 bases are TGCGCCAGCAGCCAAGGGGAGGGAGCAGATACGCAGTATTTT. It codes for CASSQGEGADTQYF.